This entry concerns a single T cell receptor beta chain. CDR1 is SGHTA and CDR2 is FQGTGA in the germline V gene. After removal of 4 bases from V and 4 bases from J, the junction contained 5 bases not matched to a gene. This CDR3 is built from 14 residues. This sample was included in a study of CD8 T cells in Susac syndrome. Whole-study context: There were Susac syndrome patients who were therapy-naive at blood draw, others on corticosteroids, and others on intravenous immunoglobulin alone.

Reverse transcription used about 0.45 to 1 ug RNA and random hexamers. TCRdb reprocessed the immunoSEQ multiplex PCR reads with MiXCR, giving one entry per CDR3 protein. Of tens of thousands of distinct CDR3 sequences detected, roughly 91% appear once; the ten largest clones hold around 0.48%. This rearrangement joins TRBV7-3 to TRBJ1-1, with TRBD1 matching 8 bases. The specimen was CD4+ T cells from PBMCs. The sequence was obtained from a human donor with Susac syndrome. CDR3: CASSSDRVITEAFF. The CDR3 nucleotides are TGTGCCAGCAGCTCGGACAGGGTAATCACTGAAGCTTTCTTT.